A single sample gave rise to the 25 T cell receptor beta chains below, sequenced in a study of shared clonotypes between healthy human individuals. TCRdb's copy holds only in-frame clones and misses some; the assay was immunoSEQ multiplex PCR. The sample yields some 2,400,000 clones, approximately 96% seen once. The sequenced sample consisted of naive CD4+ T cells sorted from blood. The sample's subset: CD45RA+ positively selected. Receptors were obtained from a man aged 18 to 29 in good health.

The chain combines TRBV7-2 with TRBJ2-7; TRBD2 matches 9 bases. Germline CDR1 reads SGHTA; CDR2 reads FQGNSA. V was clipped by 0 bases and J by 4 bases; unmatched bases: 10. This CDR3 is 17 amino acids long. CDR3 DNA sequence: TGTGCCAGCAGCTTAGCCCCACTTAGCGGGAGAGGGTACGAGCAGTACTTC. As protein: CASSLAPLSGRGYEQYF.

The chain joins TRBV6-1 to TRBJ1-3, with 9 bases fitting TRBD1. The V segment lost 5 bases and the J segment 4 bases; nucleotides outside the gene matches: 6. CDR1 and CDR2 from the germline V gene are MNHNS and SASEGT. The CDR3 runs 15 residues. The CDR3 is CASSLGQGLGNTIYF. CDR3 nucleotides: TGTGCCAGCAGTCTGGGACAGGGCTTAGGAAACACCATATATTTT.

In the case of this clone: The same CDR3 arises from other DNA sequences in this sample as well. The chain uses TRBV18 and TRBJ2-1, with 13 bases lining up with TRBD2. V gave up 3 bases and J gave up 4 bases; unmatched junction bases: 3. The CDR3 has 16 amino acids. CDR1 and CDR2 from the germline V gene are KGHSH and LQKENI. This CDR3 reads CASSPGTSGTYNEQFF. CDR3 DNA sequence: TGTGCCAGCTCACCCGGGACTAGCGGGACATACAATGAGCAGTTCTTC.

The J gene is TRBJ2-7, the V gene TRBV28; D not certain. The V end lost 7 bases, the J end lost 0 bases, and 13 bases lay between the germline ends. The CDR3 loop spans 14 amino acids. Germline CDR1 and CDR2: MDHEN and SYDVKM. The CDR3 DNA reads TGTGCCAGCATGGACGGGCTTCACTCCTACGAGCAGTACTTC. Protein sequence: CASMDGLHSYEQYF.

This chain joins TRBV18 and TRBJ2-7, with 11 bases lining up with TRBD2. The V segment lost 3 bases and the J segment 6 bases; nucleotides outside the gene matches: 10. The CDR3 covers 16 residues. The V gene's germline CDR1 is KGHSH and CDR2 LQKENI. CDR3 sequence reads: CASSPGRLAGTVEQYF. The CDR3 bases are TGTGCCAGCTCACCGGGAAGACTAGCGGGGACAGTCGAGCAGTACTTC.

This chain joins TRBV10-1 and TRBJ2-1, with 8 positions matching TRBD2. Germline V gene lookup returns CDR1 WNHNN and CDR2 SYGVQD (reference sequence). The CDR3 is made up of 15 amino acids. V was clipped by 5 bases and J by 5 bases; unmatched bases: 8. This CDR3 reads CASSPLAELNNEQFF. The CDR3, as DNA: TGCGCCAGCAGTCCACTAGCGGAGTTAAACAATGAGCAGTTCTTC.

This clone showed up just once. This sequence joins TRBV7-2 and TRBJ2-3; no clear D gene. The CDR3 is made up of 15 amino acids. The germline CDR1 and CDR2 sequences are SGHTA and FQGNSA. Trimming removed 5 bases from V and 1 base from J, with 13 bases in between. DNA for the CDR3: TGTGCCAGCAGCCCTACGGTACTCGGCACAGATACGCAGTATTTT. Its translation is CASSPTVLGTDTQYF.

On this clone itself: Other DNA sequences in the same sample also yield this CDR3. The chain is built from TRBV6-1 and TRBJ2-3; D assignment may be TRBD1 or TRBD2 (6 bases each). The CDR3 is 14 residues long. Germline values: CDR1 MNHNS, CDR2 SASEGT. Trimming pared 5 bases from V and 0 bases from J, leaving 9 bases between. The DNA of the CDR3 is TGTGCCAGCAGTTTAGGGGGGAGCACAGATACGCAGTATTTT. Its translation: CASSLGGSTDTQYF.

Remarks on this clone: Different DNA sequences within this sample yield the same CDR3. This sequence joins TRBV7-2 and TRBJ2-7; D gene unclear. CDR3 length: 12 residues. Trimming cost V 2 bases and J 3 bases, with 5 bases left between them. CDR1 SGHTA and CDR2 FQGNSA come from the germline V gene. CDR3 sequence: CASSLTFYEQYF. CDR3 DNA: TGTGCCAGCAGCTTAACCTTCTACGAGCAGTACTTC.

The V gene is TRBV6-1, the J gene TRBJ1-6; the D is unclear. V lost 1 base and J lost 0, with 13 bases in between. The CDR3 has 18 residues. Germline loops: CDR1 MNHNS, CDR2 SASEGT. The CDR3 coding sequence is TGTGCCAGCAGTGAAGGTTTTACAGTTATCTCCTATAATTCACCCCTCCACTTT. Protein: CASSEGFTVISYNSPLHF.

The gene calls are TRBV5-8 and TRBJ1-2; D gene ambiguous. The CDR3 is 14 amino acids. V was pared by 0 bases and J by 5 bases, with 11 bases between. In germline, CDR1 is SGHTS, CDR2 YDEGEE. The CDR3 DNA follows: TGTGCCAGCAGCTTGGCCAGTGGCCCATATGGCTACACCTTC. It is translated as CASSLASGPYGYTF.

CDR3 region: CSVAGGQGAFYEQYF. The CDR3 bases are TGCAGCGTCGCAGGGGGTCAGGGGGCCTTCTACGAGCAGTACTTC. The chain is built from TRBV29-1 and TRBJ2-7, with TRBD1 matching 8 bases. The CDR3 runs 15 residues. CDR1 is SQVTM, CDR2 ANQGSEA, per germline. The V and J ends lost 6 bases and 3 bases, in that order; junction bases with no gene match: 13.

The chain uses TRBV5-7 and TRBJ1-1; D is perhaps TRBD1 (6 bases). TRBV5-7 is an ORF for which the function is uncertain. The CDR3 extends over 19 amino acids. V gave up 0 bases and J gave up 1 base, with 22 bases separating them. CDR3 sequence (DNA): TGTGCCAGCAGCTTGGATTCCGCGGACAGAGGGAGGGAGAACACTGAAGCTTTCTTT. This gives the protein CASSLDSADRGRENTEAFF.

J is TRBJ1-5 and V is TRBV5-6, with D possibly matching TRBD1 (5 bases). The CDR3 runs to 17 residues. Trimming left V 0 bases short and J 0 bases short, with 13 bases between. The V gene's germline CDR1 is SGHDT and CDR2 YYEEEE. The CDR3 protein is CASSLGQIRNSNQPQHF. CDR3 bases: TGTGCCAGCAGCTTGGGACAGATCAGAAATAGCAATCAGCCCCAGCATTTT.

The CDR3 DNA sequence: TGTGCCAGCAGTCCGACAGGGGGCGCGTACTATGGCTACACCTTC. Protein product: CASSPTGGAYYGYTF. The chain couples TRBV27 to TRBJ1-2, with TRBD1 matching over 10 bases. Trimming cost V 5 bases and J 3 bases; bases outside gene matches: 6. Germline assignment: CDR1 MNHEY and CDR2 SMNVEV (reference sequence). The CDR3 covers 15 residues.

The rearrangement uses TRBV4-1 and TRBJ2-5; 8 positions agree with TRBD1. The CDR3 covers 15 residues. With 0 bases clipped from V and 5 bases from J, the junction kept 5 bases outside the gene matches. Germline values: CDR1 MGHRA, CDR2 YSYEKL. The CDR3 DNA is TGCGCCAGCAGCCAAGATGCCAGGGGGCTGGAGACCCAGTACTTC. Residues: CASSQDARGLETQYF.

The V call is TRBV19, the J call TRBJ2-3; 7 nucleotides align to TRBD2. The germline CDR1 and CDR2 sequences are LNHDA and SQIVND (reference sequence). Unmatched junction bases numbered 16, after V lost 3 bases and J lost 4 bases. This CDR3 is 18 amino acids long. CDR3 coding DNA: TGTGCCAGTAGTATCGTTGGATCTAGCGGAGGGGTGGCAGATACGCAGTATTTT. Translated, it gives CASSIVGSSGGVADTQYF.

The rearrangement joins TRBV5-4 to TRBJ2-7; TRBD2 aligns across 8 bases. This CDR3 spans 15 amino acids. The germline V gene encodes CDR1 SGHNT and CDR2 YYREEE (reference sequence). J lost 2 bases, V lost 4 bases, and 8 bases had no gene match. In DNA, the CDR3 is TGTGCCAGCAGCCCTGACGGGAGGGCAACCTACGAGCAGTACTTC. This gives the protein CASSPDGRATYEQYF.

The chain combines TRBV11-2 with TRBJ2-3, with 7 positions matching TRBD2. This CDR3 spans 14 amino acids. In germline, CDR1 is SGHAT, CDR2 FQNNGV. V lost 1 base, J lost 5 bases, and 3 bases stayed unmatched. The CDR3 region is CASSLGTRLDTQYF. The CDR3, as DNA: TGTGCCAGCAGCTTAGGGACTAGGTTAGATACGCAGTATTTT.

The chain joins TRBV6-5 to TRBJ2-3; D possibly uses TRBD1 or TRBD2 (5 bases each). The CDR3 consists of 16 residues. CDR1 and CDR2 from the germline V gene are MNHEY and SVGAGI. Between the trimmed V and J ends, which lost 2 bases and 1 base, there was a span of 13 bases. The CDR3, as DNA: TGTGCCAGCAGTTACGCCGGGACGGCAGGCACAGATACGCAGTATTTT. Translated: CASSYAGTAGTDTQYF.

DNA of the CDR3: TGTGCCAGCAGTGTTTGGTCCGACAGGAACTATGGCTACACCTTC. This encodes CASSVWSDRNYGYTF. V is TRBV6-1 and J is TRBJ1-2; a possible D gene is TRBD1 (6 bases). The CDR3 is 15 residues long. Germline CDR1 is MNHNS and CDR2 is SASEGT. Trimming left V 4 bases short and J 2 bases short, with 14 bases between.

The chain carries TRBV28 and TRBJ1-5; the D is unclear. The V and J ends lost 7 bases and 10 bases respectively, with 8 bases between them. The CDR3 runs 10 residues. CDR1 and CDR2 from the germline V gene are MDHEN and SYDVKM. The CDR3 protein is CASTTQPQHF. The CDR3 DNA is TGTGCCAGCACTACCCAACCCCAGCATTTT.

The genes are TRBV5-6 and TRBJ2-7, with 12 bases that match TRBD2. The CDR3 length is 16 residues. Losses at the gene ends were 6 bases for V and 0 bases for J; bases not matched to a gene: 7. Germline V gene data show CDR1 as SGHDT and CDR2 as YYEEEE. The CDR3 DNA follows: TGTGCCAGCAAGGGACTAGCGGGTAAGAGCTCCTACGAGCAGTACTTC. It specifies CASKGLAGKSSYEQYF.

Of note for this clone: Other nucleotide sequences from this sample produce the same CDR3. V gene TRBV11-2 combines with J gene TRBJ2-2; D is unresolved. The CDR3 has 11 residues. V shed 5 bases and J shed 6 bases, with 4 bases lying between them. CDR1 and CDR2 (germline): SGHAT, FQNNGV. The chain's CDR3 is CASSPSGELFF. The CDR3 DNA reads as TGTGCCAGCAGCCCTTCCGGGGAGCTGTTTTTT. Supplemented by reference TRBV11-2 and TRBJ2-2, the full variable domain reads EAGVAQSPRYKIIEKRQSVAFWCNPISGHATLYWYQQILGQGPKLLIQFQNNGVVDDSQLPKDRFSAERLKGVDSTLKIQPAKLEDSAVYLCASSPSGELFFGEGSRLTVL.

The rearrangement joins TRBV28 to TRBJ1-3; no reliable D call. The CDR3 spans 18 residues. Germline lookup yields CDR1 MDHEN and CDR2 SYDVKM. Trimming pared 2 bases from V and 0 bases from J, leaving 17 bases between. CDR3 sequence (DNA): TGTGCCAGCAGTTTAGGGCAGGCCGTAATCTCCTCTGGAAACACCATATATTTT. Its protein product is CASSLGQAVISSGNTIYF.